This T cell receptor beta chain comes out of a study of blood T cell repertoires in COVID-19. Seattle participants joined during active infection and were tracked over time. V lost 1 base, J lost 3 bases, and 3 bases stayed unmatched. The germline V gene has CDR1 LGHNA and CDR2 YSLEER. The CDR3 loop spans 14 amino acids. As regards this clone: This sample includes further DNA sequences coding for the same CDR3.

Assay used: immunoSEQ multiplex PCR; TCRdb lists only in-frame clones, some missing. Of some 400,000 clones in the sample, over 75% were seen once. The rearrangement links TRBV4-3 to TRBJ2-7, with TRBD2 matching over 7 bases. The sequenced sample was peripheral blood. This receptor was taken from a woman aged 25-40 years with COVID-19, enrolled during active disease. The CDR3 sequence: CASSQASGGYEQYF. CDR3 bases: TGCGCCAGCAGCCAAGCTAGCGGTGGCTACGAGCAGTACTTC.